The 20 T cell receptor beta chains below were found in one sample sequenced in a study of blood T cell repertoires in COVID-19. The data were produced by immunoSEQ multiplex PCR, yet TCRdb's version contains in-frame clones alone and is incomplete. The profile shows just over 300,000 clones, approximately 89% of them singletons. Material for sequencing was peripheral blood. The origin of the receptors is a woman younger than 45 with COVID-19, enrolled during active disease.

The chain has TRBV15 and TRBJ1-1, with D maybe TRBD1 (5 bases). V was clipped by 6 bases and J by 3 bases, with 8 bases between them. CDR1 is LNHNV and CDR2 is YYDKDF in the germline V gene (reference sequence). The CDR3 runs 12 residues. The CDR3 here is CATRVGDTEAFF. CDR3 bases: TGTGCCACCAGGGTAGGGGACACTGAAGCTTTCTTT.

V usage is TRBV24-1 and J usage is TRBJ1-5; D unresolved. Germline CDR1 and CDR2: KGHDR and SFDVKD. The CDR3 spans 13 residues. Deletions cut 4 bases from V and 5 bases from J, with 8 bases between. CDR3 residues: CATSEGGDQPQHF. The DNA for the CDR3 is TGTGCCACCAGTGAGGGAGGAGATCAGCCCCAGCATTTT.

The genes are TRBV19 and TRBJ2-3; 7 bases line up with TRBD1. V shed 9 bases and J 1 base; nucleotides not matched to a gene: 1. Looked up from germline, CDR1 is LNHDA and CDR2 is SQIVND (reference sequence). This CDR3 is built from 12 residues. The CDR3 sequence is CARGGGTDTQYF. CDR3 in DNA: TGTGCCAGAGGGGGCGGCACAGATACGCAGTATTTT.

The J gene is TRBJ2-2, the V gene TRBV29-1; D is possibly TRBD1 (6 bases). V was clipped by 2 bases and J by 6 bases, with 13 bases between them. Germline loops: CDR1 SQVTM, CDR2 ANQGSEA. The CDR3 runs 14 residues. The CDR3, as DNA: TGCAGCGTTGAACGCGAACAGGGTTCCGGGGAGCTGTTTTTT. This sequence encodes CSVEREQGSGELFF.

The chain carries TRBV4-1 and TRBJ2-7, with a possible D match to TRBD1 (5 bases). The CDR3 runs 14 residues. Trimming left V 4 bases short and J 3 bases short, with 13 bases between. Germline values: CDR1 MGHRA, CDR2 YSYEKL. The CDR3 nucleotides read TGCGCCAGCAGCCCCGTAGGGGCCGTCTACGAGCAGTACTTC. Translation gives CASSPVGAVYEQYF.

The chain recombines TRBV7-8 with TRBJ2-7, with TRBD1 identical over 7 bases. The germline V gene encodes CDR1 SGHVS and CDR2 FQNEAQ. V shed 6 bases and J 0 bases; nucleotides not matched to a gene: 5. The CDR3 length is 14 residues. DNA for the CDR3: TGTGCCAGCAGGCCCCGGGACAGCTCCTACGAGCAGTACTTC. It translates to CASRPRDSSYEQYF.

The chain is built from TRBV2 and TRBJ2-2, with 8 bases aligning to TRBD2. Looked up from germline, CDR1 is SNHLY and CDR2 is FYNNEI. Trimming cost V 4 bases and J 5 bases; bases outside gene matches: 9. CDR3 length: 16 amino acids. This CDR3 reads CASSGPSGGRTGELFF. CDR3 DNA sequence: TGTGCCAGCAGTGGTCCGAGCGGGGGTCGGACCGGGGAGCTGTTTTTT.

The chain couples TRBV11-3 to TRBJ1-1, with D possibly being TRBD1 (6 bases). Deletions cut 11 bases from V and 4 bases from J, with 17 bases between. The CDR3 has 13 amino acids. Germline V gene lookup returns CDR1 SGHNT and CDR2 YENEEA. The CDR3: CASKTGPGTEAFF. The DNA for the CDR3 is TGTGCCTCAAAAACAGGGCCGGGCACTGAAGCTTTCTTT.

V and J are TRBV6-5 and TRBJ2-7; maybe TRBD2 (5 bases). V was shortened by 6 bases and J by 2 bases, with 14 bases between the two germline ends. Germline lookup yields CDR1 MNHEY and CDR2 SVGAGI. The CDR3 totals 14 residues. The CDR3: CASSRTSPAYEQYF. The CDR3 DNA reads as TGTGCCAGCAGCCGTACTAGTCCGGCCTACGAGCAGTACTTC.

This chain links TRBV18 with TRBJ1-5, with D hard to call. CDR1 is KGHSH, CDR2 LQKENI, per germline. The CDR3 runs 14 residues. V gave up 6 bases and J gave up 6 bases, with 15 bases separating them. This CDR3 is CASSPEGRAQPQHF. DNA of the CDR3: TGTGCCAGCTCCCCCGAGGGCCGTGCTCAGCCCCAGCATTTT.

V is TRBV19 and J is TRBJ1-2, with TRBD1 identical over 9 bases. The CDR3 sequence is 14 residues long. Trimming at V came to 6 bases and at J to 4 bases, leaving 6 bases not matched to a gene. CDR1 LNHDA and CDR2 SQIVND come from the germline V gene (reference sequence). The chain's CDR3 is CASRDRGRGYGYTF. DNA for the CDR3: TGTGCCAGTAGGGACAGGGGCAGGGGCTATGGCTACACCTTC.

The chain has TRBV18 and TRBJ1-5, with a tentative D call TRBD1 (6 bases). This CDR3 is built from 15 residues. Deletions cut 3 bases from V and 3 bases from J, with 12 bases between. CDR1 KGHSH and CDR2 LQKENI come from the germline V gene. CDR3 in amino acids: CASSPWDTFNQPQHF. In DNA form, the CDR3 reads TGTGCCAGCTCACCCTGGGACACCTTCAATCAGCCCCAGCATTTT.

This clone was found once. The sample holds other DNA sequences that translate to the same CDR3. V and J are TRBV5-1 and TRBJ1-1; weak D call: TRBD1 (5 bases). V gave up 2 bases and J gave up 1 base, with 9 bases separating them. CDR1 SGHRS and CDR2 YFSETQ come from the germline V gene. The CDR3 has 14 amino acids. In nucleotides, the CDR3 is TGCGCCAGCAGCTTCCAGGGAGGGAACACTGAAGCTTTCTTT. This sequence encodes CASSFQGGNTEAFF.

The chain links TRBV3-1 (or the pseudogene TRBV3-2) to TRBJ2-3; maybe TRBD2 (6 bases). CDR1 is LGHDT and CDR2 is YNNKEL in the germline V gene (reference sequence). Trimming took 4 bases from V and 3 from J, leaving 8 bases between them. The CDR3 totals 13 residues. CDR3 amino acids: CASSPRGTDTQYF. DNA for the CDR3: TGTGCCAGCAGCCCCCGGGGGACAGATACGCAGTATTTT.

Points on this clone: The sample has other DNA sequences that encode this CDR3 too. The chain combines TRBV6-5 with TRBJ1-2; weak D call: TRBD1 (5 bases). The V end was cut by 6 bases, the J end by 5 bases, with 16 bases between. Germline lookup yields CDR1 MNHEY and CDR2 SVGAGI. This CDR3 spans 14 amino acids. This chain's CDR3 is CASSLQAGDYGYTF. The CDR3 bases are TGTGCCAGCAGCCTACAGGCCGGTGATTATGGCTACACCTTC.

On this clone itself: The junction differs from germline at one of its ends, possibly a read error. CDR3 in amino acids: CASSQDRRGQMAF. The DNA of the CDR3 is TGCGCCAGCAGCCAAGATAGGAGGGGACAGATGGCTTTC. V is TRBV4-3 and J is TRBJ1-2; 7 bases align to TRBD1. The length of the CDR3 is 13 residues. Germline V gene data show CDR1 as LGHNA and CDR2 as YSLEER.

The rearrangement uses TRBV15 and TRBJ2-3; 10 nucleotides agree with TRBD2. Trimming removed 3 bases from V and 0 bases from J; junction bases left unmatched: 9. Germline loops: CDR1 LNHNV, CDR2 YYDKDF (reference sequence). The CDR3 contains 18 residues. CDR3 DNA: TGTGCCACCAGCAGGACTAGCGGGTCAGACTCTAGCACAGATACGCAGTATTTT. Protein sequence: CATSRTSGSDSSTDTQYF.

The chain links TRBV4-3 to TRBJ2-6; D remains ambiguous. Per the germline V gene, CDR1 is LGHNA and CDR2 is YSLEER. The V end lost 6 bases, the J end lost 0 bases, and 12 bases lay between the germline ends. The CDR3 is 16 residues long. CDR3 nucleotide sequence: TGCGCCAGCAGTCCTTCACAGAGCTCTGGGGCCAACGTCCTGACTTTC. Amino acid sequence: CASSPSQSSGANVLTF.

In DNA form, the CDR3 reads TGTGCCAGCAGCGACGGACAGGCAAGCAATCAGCCCCAGCATTTT. Its translation: CASSDGQASNQPQHF. The rearrangement joins TRBV7-9 to TRBJ1-5; TRBD1 matches at 7 bases. Germline values: CDR1 SEHNR, CDR2 FQNEAQ (reference sequence). The CDR3 consists of 15 residues. V dropped 5 bases and J dropped 1; count of bases not matched to a gene: 5.

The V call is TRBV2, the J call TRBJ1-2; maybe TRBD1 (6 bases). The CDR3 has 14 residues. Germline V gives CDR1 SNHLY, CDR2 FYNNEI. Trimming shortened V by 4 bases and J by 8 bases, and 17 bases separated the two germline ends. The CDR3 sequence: CASSVQGATEGYTF. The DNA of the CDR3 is TGTGCCAGCAGTGTACAGGGTGCTACGGAGGGCTACACCTTC.